Here is one TCR beta chain with its context. No cognate antigen has been identified for it. No per-base quality is available; no much larger clone lies one base away. The source of the sample is a study of cytomegalovirus exposure and HLA in healthy donors (dated by TCRdb to the late 2010s). In terms of the full investigation: In an earlier analysis of several hundred of the donors, 276 Gb of sequence data and 95 million to 130 million unique TCR beta sequences from some 170 million T cells were reported. The T cell repertoires of 666 subjects were profiled by immunosequencing and related to cytomegalovirus serostatus. An early release that covered more than 550 HLA-typed donors contained approximately 320 gigabases of sequencing data and about 84 million unique TCR sequences. A separate validation cohort of 100 to 150 different subjects was used in addition to the 666-subject first cohort. The genetic ancestry cluster associated with self-reported Caucasian donors included 81% of the roughly 400 genotyped donors. In an earlier analysis of 587 of the donors, high-throughput TCR beta sequencing was used to judge whether each TCR beta V gene segment behaved as functional or pseudogenic. Every repertoire in the discovery cohort had been generated on one and the same sequencing platform. The aim of the study was to test whether cataloging public T cell receptors could identify signatures of past pathogen exposure. To predict cytomegalovirus infection status, the study combined high-throughput TCR immunosequencing, statistical association of individual TCRs with disease status, and machine learning. In the later analysis, no new phenotypic data were used to find candidate immune exposures; instead, reliance was placed on TCR beta sequences and their occurrence across donors. The number of typed donors differed by locus: 629-630 for A, B, C, DRB1 and DQB1; some 540 for DQA1; fewer than 610 for DPA1; and some 450 for DPB1. Donor age, sex, ethnicity and CMV serostatus were collected together with the repertoire data. A later genetic analysis took genome-wide SNP genotypes for about three fifths of the 666 donors and used that subset as a discovery cohort. In a later analysis, previously published TCR beta repertoires from roughly 710 donors were re-analyzed and high-resolution HLA genotyping was added so that TCR occurrence patterns could be studied. On average, roughly 240,000 unique TCR beta nucleotide sequences were sequenced per donor among a few hundred genotyped donors of the cohort, with roughly a sixth of those sequences being non-productive. About 5 DR-DQ haplotypes were handled as single units for association and clustering, since linkage in the cohort was strong. Both class I and class II loci were covered by HLA typing, at four-digit resolution. General study outcomes and caveats: Most CMV-associated TCR beta chains appeared to be HLA-restricted in a later analysis, and the HLA associations seemed to be driven largely by CMV exposure. A later analysis found that TCR association rates varied across HLA loci, with DRB1 alleles showing the most associated TCRs and HLA-C alleles the fewest. Compared with the 666-donor mean, donors in an Asian-associated ancestry cluster had fewer N-insertions in productive TCRs, according to a later genetic analysis. Linkage disequilibrium might explain the correlated functional status among segregating V segments, but an unknown experimental factor could not be ruled out. Compared with equally common non-associated chains, HLA-associated TCR beta chains in a later analysis were more clonally expanded and had lower generation probabilities. This cohort had only TCR beta chains sequenced, and the lack of alpha or paired-chain data limited which features could be detected. In a later genetic analysis, a missense DCLRE1C variant was associated with V-gene and J-gene trimming of TCR beta chains, and the association was replicated in an independent cohort. A few of the identified cytomegalovirus-associated TCR beta chains were confirmed in vitro to be specific for cytomegalovirus antigens. For the cohort, immune exposure information was limited to CMV serostatus. Sequencing depth was assumed to be roughly uniform across donors in the presence/absence analyses, though that assumption may not hold. At a false discovery rate of 0.05, a later analysis linked about 16,000 TCR beta sequences to specific HLA alleles. Most TCR sequences were observed very rarely across donors, whereas some public TCRs were present in many individuals. When HLA alleles, especially DR and DQ, strongly co-occurred, attributing TCR associations to individual alleles was difficult. Broadly in line with IMGT annotations, most TCR beta V segments showed up in productive rearrangements about 87% or about 30% of the time in an earlier analysis of under 700 of the donors. It was suggested by the authors that the approach could potentially be generalized to other disease states and immunological phenotypes. Because some donors lacked HLA typing at each locus, the association tests relied only on the typed subset. Over 15 rarely observed V segments, including chromosome 9 orphons, were excluded from the earlier analysis of approximately 500 of the donors because counts were too low. A further reported finding was that TCR beta sequences accurately predicted the HLA-A and HLA-B alleles for most subjects in the first cohort. In the study, around 150 TCR beta chains were listed as associated with cytomegalovirus. A group of highly shared sequence variants was considered likely to be a technical artifact of the sequencing pipeline. The classifier was reported to diagnose cytomegalovirus status with high specificity and sensitivity in both the original and validation cohorts. Because the 87-base-pair reads could not distinguish some IMGT-functional V segments, including TRBV6-2 and TRBV6-3, those segments were excluded. Several of the top co-occurrence clusters appeared to be linked to parvovirus B19, influenza, CMV and Epstein-Barr virus, according to a later analysis.

Receptor amplification or capture employed the immunoSEQ multiplex PCR assay. A mixture of 60 forward primers for TCR Vbeta segments and 13 reverse primers for TCR Jbeta segments was used in the multiplex PCR. A multiplex PCR assay on genomic DNA amplified the CDR3 region of rearranged TCR beta genes. The Illumina HiSeq System was used to sequence the amplified TCR beta libraries as 87-base-pair reads. From the authors' description of their analysis: A later analysis counted approximately 84 million unique TCR beta chains across the 666 repertoires, and roughly 10 million of these chains were shared by at least two donors. Raw reads were error-corrected and collapsed into unique sequences with a nearest-neighbor algorithm that merged closely related sequences to remove PCR and sequencing errors. CDR3 sequences were aligned to IMGT reference sequences to assign V, D and J gene segments. For a sequence to be retained, a match of at least six nucleotides was required to both a V gene segment and a J gene segment. Rearrangements were called productive when the CDR3 lacked stop codons and stayed in frame with V and J; all others were non-productive. Following IMGT convention, CDR3 was defined as the stretch from the second conserved V-encoded cysteine to the conserved J-encoded phenylalanine. Sequences without an unambiguous match to a single V gene segment were excluded from the earlier analysis of 500 to 700 of the donors. In an earlier analysis of more than 500 of the donors, a V segment was called functional when productive rearrangements were above 56.7%, and segregating when the standard deviation between donors exceeded 5%. A statistical classification framework was built for diagnosing cytomegalovirus status from the catalog of TCR beta chain sequences. In a later analysis, TCR nucleotide sequences were compared against IMGT/GENE-DB human TR gene sequences so that V and J genes could be assigned. Using the TCRdist pipeline, a later analysis assigned CDR3 sequences along with most-parsimonious VDJ recombination scenarios. In a later analysis, each TCR beta chain was defined by its CDR3 amino acid sequence together with its V-gene family, and reads lacking a unique V-gene family were excluded. A later analysis removed 600 or so highly shared, low-generation-probability nucleotide sequences to deal with suspected cross-contamination and a sequencing artifact. For each public chain, a later analysis derived a clonal expansion index from normalized ranks of inferred template counts within each repertoire. In a later analysis, generation probabilities were computed using a VDJ recombination model fitted to out-of-frame rearrangements, and the results were checked against IGoR. In a later analysis, hypergeometric tests were used to score TCR-TCR, TCR-HLA and TCR-CMV co-occurrence, with a repertoire-size bias correction applied to TCR pairs. In a later analysis, false discovery rates were estimated by permuting HLA or CMV assignments 20 times. In a later analysis, co-occurring TCRs were grouped using DBSCAN, and TCRdist sequence similarity was added for clustering within HLA-allele-positive subsets. Co-occurrence clustering excluded repertoires with fewer than 30,000 or more than 120,000 public chains, plus five with anomalous nucleotide sharing. In TCRdb, the immuneACCESS table is reduced to in-frame sequences with V and J assigned. These tables do not hold every clone; where another copy was compared, an unresolved V gene accounts for under half, and the others remain unexplained. D and trimming come from the DNA, and the V and J calls and clone size come from that table. The table for this sample lists roughly 250,000 clones; under 80% of them were counted only once. 2% to 2.5% of the sample comes from the top ten.

From cysteine to phenylalanine, the CDR3 is 13 amino acids long. The CDR3 DNA has 39 bases and is translated from base 1. The germline ends are 10 bases apart after V is trimmed by 7 bases and J by 4 bases. The cohort comprised several hundred healthy bone marrow donors. At the time of sampling, every cohort member was nominally healthy, though immune exposures that went unrecorded were likely present. The donor tested CMV seronegative, placing the donor among the 300 to 450 seronegative members of the cohort. A peripheral blood sample was provided by each donor, and peripheral blood mononuclear cells were used for TCR beta sequencing. Genomic DNA was extracted from the blood cell samples with the Qiagen DNeasy Blood Extraction Kit.

What was sequenced was PBMCs. The sequence is built from TRBV23-1 and TRBJ1-4; the D gene cannot be named for sure. TRBV23-1 is known as an ORF, though its function is uncertain. The receptor was derived from a female donor in good health and CMV-seronegative. The CDR3 amino acid sequence is: CASTGGSNEKLFF. At the DNA level, the sequence is TGCGCCAGCACTGGAGGAAGTAATGAAAAACTGTTTTTT.